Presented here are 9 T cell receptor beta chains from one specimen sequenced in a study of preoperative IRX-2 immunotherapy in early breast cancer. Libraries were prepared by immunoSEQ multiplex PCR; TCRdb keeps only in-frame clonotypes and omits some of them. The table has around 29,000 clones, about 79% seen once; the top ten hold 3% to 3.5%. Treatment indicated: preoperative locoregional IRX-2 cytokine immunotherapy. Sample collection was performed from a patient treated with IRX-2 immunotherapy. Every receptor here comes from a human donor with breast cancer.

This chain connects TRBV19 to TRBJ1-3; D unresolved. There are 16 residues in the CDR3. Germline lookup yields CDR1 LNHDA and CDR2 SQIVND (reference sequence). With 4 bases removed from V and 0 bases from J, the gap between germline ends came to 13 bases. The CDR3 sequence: CASSTPFWSSGNTIYF. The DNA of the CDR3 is TGTGCCAGTAGTACCCCGTTTTGGAGCTCTGGAAACACCATATATTTT.

The CDR3 region is CASSPREGAHPEAFF. The CDR3 DNA reads as TGTGCCAGCAGCCCGAGGGAGGGGGCGCATCCTGAAGCTTTCTTT. The rearrangement links TRBV11-3 to TRBJ1-1, with 7 bases lining up with TRBD1. Per the germline V gene, CDR1 is SGHNT and CDR2 is YENEEA. After removal of 5 bases from V and 6 bases from J, the junction contained 12 bases not matched to a gene. The CDR3 runs 15 residues.

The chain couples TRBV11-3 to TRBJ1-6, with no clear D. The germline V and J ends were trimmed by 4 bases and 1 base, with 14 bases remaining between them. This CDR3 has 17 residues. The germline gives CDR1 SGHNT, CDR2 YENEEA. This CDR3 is CASSSEIQLSYNSPLHF. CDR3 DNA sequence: TGTGCCAGCAGCTCTGAAATACAGCTGTCCTATAATTCACCCCTCCACTTT.

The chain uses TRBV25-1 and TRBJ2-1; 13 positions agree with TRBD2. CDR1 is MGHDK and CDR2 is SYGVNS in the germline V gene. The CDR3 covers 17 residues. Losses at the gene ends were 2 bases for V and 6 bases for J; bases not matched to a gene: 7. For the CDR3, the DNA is TGTGCCAGCAGTGAACTTCAGGGACTAGCGGGGTCCAATGAGCAGTTCTTC. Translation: CASSELQGLAGSNEQFF.

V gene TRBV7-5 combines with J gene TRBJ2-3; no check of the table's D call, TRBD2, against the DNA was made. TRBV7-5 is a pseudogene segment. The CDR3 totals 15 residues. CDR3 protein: CASSARTANTDTQYF. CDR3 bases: TGTGCCAGCAGCGCGCGGACTGCTAACACAGATACGCAGTATTTT.

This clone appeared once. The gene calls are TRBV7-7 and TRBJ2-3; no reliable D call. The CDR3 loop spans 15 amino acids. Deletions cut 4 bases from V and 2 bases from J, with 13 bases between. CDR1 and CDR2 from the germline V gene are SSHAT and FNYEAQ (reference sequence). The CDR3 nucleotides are TGTGCCAGCAGCTCGAGGTCCAGGAACACAGATACGCAGTATTTT. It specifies CASSSRSRNTDTQYF.

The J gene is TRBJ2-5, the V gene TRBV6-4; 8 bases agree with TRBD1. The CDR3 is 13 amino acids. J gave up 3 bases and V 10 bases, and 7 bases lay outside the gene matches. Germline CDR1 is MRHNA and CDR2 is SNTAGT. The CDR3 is CAINKDREETQYF. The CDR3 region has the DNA TGTGCCATCAATAAGGACAGGGAAGAGACCCAGTACTTC.

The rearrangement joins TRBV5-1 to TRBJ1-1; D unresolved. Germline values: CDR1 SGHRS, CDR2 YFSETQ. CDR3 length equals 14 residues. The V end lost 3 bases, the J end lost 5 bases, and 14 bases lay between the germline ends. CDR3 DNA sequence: TGCGCCAGCAGCTCACTGACCCACCGGACTGAAGCTTTCTTT. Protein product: CASSSLTHRTEAFF. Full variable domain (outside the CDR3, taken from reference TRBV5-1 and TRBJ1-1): KAGVTQTPRYLIKTRGQQVTLSCSPISGHRSVSWYQQTPGQGLQFLFEYFSETQRNKGNFPGRFSGRQFSNSRSEMNVSTLELGDSALYLCASSSLTHRTEAFFGQGTRLTVV.

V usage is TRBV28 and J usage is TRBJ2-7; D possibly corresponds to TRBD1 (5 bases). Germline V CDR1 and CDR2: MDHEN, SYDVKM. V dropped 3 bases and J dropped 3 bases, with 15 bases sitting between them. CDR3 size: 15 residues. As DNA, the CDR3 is TGTGCCAGCAGTTTGCCTTCCCAGGGCGACTACGAGCAGTACTTC. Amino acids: CASSLPSQGDYEQYF.